This TCR beta chain is drawn from a study of blood T cell repertoires in COVID-19. As for the study in general: The cDNA or gDNA used as material had been derived from T cells, B-cell-depleted T cells, or PBMCs.

Generated by immunoSEQ multiplex PCR, the TCRdb table keeps only in-frame clones and is missing some. The sample holds some 220,000 clones; 70% to 90% are singletons and the top ten take less than 6.5%. Germline V gene lookup returns CDR1 LNHDA and CDR2 SQIVND (reference sequence). The ends were cut back, 8 bases at V and 4 bases at J, with 23 bases in the middle. The CDR3 extends over 16 amino acids. Followed longitudinally, the Seattle patients had been enrolled during active infection. V and J are TRBV19 and TRBJ2-5; TRBD2 is a possible D gene (6 bases). The sequence was collected from a man in his forties or fifties with COVID-19, enrolled during active disease. The material sequenced was peripheral blood. The CDR3 DNA follows: TGTGCCAGTGGGACCCGGGGGAGAGTGTCCCCAGAGACCCAGTACTTC. Encoded protein: CASGTRGRVSPETQYF.